The 17 T cell receptor beta chains below all came from one sample that was sequenced in a study of response to subunit inactivated influenza vaccine. Via MiXCR, TCRdb re-called the RT-PCR reads, giving one row per CDR3 protein. The data show fewer than 650,000 distinct CDR3 sequences, 10% to 15% seen once. The specimen comprised PBMCs from blood, sampled 40 to 50 days after vaccination. Receptors originate from a man aged 50-60 years who received an inactivated influenza vaccine.

The rearrangement joins TRBV20-1 to TRBJ1-1; 7 bases align to TRBD1. Germline V lookup: CDR1 DFQATT, CDR2 SNEGSKA (reference sequence). This CDR3 has 15 residues. Unmatched junction bases numbered 9, after V lost 0 bases and J lost 5 bases. The CDR3 region is CSARDPRTGVTEAFF. CDR3 DNA sequence: TGCAGTGCTAGAGATCCGCGAACAGGGGTGACTGAAGCTTTCTTT.

This clonotype was counted ten times or more. The chain couples TRBV7-2 to TRBJ2-7; D perhaps matches TRBD1 (6 bases). The CDR3 has 15 amino acids. Trimming pared 2 bases from V and 0 bases from J, leaving 11 bases between. CDR1 is SGHTA and CDR2 is FQGNSA in the germline V gene. As DNA, the CDR3 is TGTGCCAGCAGCTTAAAGGGGGACCTCTCCTACGAGCAGTACTTC. It translates to CASSLKGDLSYEQYF.

This clonotype has a count of ten or more. The chain joins TRBV20-1 to TRBJ2-7; maybe TRBD2 (6 bases). Trimming stripped 6 bases from V and 3 bases from J, with 18 bases between. The germline V gene has CDR1 DFQATT and CDR2 SNEGSKA (reference sequence). The CDR3 covers 14 residues. CDR3 bases: TGCAGTGCGACGGACGCCGCGGGAATCTACGAGCAGTACTTC. This codes for CSATDAAGIYEQYF.

On this clonotype: One junction end does not reproduce the germline sequence, and a read error may be involved. V gene TRBV7-7 combines with J gene TRBJ2-5; no firm D call. The CDR3 is made up of 14 amino acids. Germline V gene data show CDR1 as SSHAT and CDR2 as FNYEAQ (reference sequence). The chain's CDR3 is CASSSPGPQETQYF. The CDR3 nucleotides are TGTGCTAGCAGCTCACCGGGCCCACAAGAGACCCAGTACTTC.

With respect to this clonotype: At one of its ends the junction is not consistent with the germline gene, which may arise from a read error. This rearrangement joins TRBV20-1 to TRBJ1-6, with D hard to call. This CDR3 has 17 residues. Germline V gene lookup returns CDR1 DFQATT and CDR2 SNEGSKA (reference sequence). CDR3 sequence reads: CCARDGGRGSYNSPLHF. In DNA form, the CDR3 reads TGCTGTGCTAGAGACGGAGGGCGAGGCTCCTATAATTCACCCCTCCACTTT.

This clonotype was seen many times. The genes are TRBV7-2 and TRBJ2-3; 8 nucleotides align to TRBD2. The CDR3 totals 16 residues. The V gene end was trimmed by 6 bases and the J gene end by 5 bases; junction bases not matched to a gene: 13. Germline V CDR1 and CDR2: SGHTA, FQGNSA. CDR3 in DNA: TGTGCCAGCAGGACGATCCGGGGGGGCCTGAGAGATACGCAGTATTTT. Its translation is CASRTIRGGLRDTQYF.

This clonotype was observed a few times. This chain links TRBV29-1 with TRBJ2-1, with TRBD1 identical over 12 bases. This CDR3 contains 14 residues. The V gene's germline CDR1 is SQVTM and CDR2 ANQGSEA. CDR3 bases: TGCACCCCACTCCGGGACAGGGGGCGAAATGAGCAGTTCTTC. Translated, it gives CTPLRDRGRNEQFF.

This clonotype has more than one count but fewer than ten. The chain joins TRBV20-1 to TRBJ2-5; D not resolved. There are 13 residues in the CDR3. V lost 3 bases to trimming and J lost 5 bases, with 13 bases between them. CDR1 is DFQATT, CDR2 SNEGSKA, per germline (reference sequence). The CDR3 loop reads CSASLESHETQYF. CDR3 DNA: TGCAGTGCTAGCCTCGAATCGCATGAGACCCAGTACTTC.

The V and J genes are TRBV11-2 and TRBJ2-1; tentatively, D is TRBD1 or TRBD2 (5 bases each). The germline V gene encodes CDR1 SGHAT and CDR2 FQNNGV. Trimming removed 0 bases at V and 0 bases at J, with 12 bases between. The CDR3 runs 17 residues. CDR3 bases: TGTGCCAGCAGCTTAGAGGTTGGGGGAAGCTCCTACAATGAGCAGTTCTTC. It is translated as CASSLEVGGSSYNEQFF.

The J gene is TRBJ2-7, the V gene TRBV7-9, with D possibly matching TRBD1 (5 bases). CDR3 length: 15 residues. Germline CDR1 and CDR2: SEHNR and FQNEAQ (reference sequence). The ends were cut back, 4 bases at V and 0 bases at J, with 13 bases in the middle. The chain's CDR3 is CASSWPGQGSYEQYF. CDR3 nucleotides: TGTGCCAGCAGCTGGCCAGGGCAGGGCTCCTACGAGCAGTACTTC.

This clonotype was counted at least ten times. The chain has TRBV5-1 and TRBJ2-1; TRBD2 matches at 9 bases. Germline trimming cut 4 bases from V and 5 bases from J; bases unmatched to any gene: 19. CDR1 and CDR2 (germline): SGHRS, YFSETQ. This CDR3 has 19 amino acids. The CDR3 bases are TGCGCCAGCAGCCAGAGGGGAACTTTAGCGGGAGTGGGAGACAATGAGCAGTTCTTC. Its translation is CASSQRGTLAGVGDNEQFF.

The table lists this clonotype with a few counts. The CDR3 sequence is CASSSGGQGGGEQYF. The DNA for the CDR3 is TGTGCCAGCAGCTCAGGCGGACAGGGAGGTGGCGAGCAGTACTTC. The chain is built from TRBV7-2 and TRBJ2-7; 8 bases map to TRBD1. The J segment lost 6 bases and the V segment lost 4 bases, leaving 11 bases of the junction unmatched. Germline-derived CDR1 and CDR2 are SGHTA and FQGNSA. There are 15 residues in the CDR3.

The chain uses TRBV27 and TRBJ2-5; D is perhaps TRBD1 (6 bases). Looked up from germline, CDR1 is MNHEY and CDR2 is SMNVEV (reference sequence). There are 16 residues in the CDR3. The germline V and J ends were trimmed by 5 bases and 4 bases, with 20 bases remaining between them. The CDR3 is CASSPRLGQLLETQYF. DNA of the CDR3: TGTGCCAGCAGTCCTCGTCTGGGACAACTACTAGAGACCCAGTACTTC.

This clonotype has a handful of counts. This rearrangement joins TRBV12-3 or TRBV12-4 to TRBJ1-3; unclear D gene. V was cut by 7 bases and J by 0 bases, with 10 bases left in between. CDR3 size: 14 residues. CDR3 in amino acids: CASKSSSSGNTIYF. The CDR3 nucleotides are TGTGCCAGCAAGTCATCGAGCTCTGGAAACACCATATATTTT.

The chain is built from TRBV6-5 and TRBJ2-2, with 10 bases lining up with TRBD1. Losses at the gene ends were 4 bases for V and 4 bases for J; bases not matched to a gene: 12. Germline values: CDR1 MNHEY, CDR2 SVGAGI. The CDR3 has 18 amino acids. The CDR3 spells CASSSGQGVLLGTGELFF. The CDR3 nucleotides read TGTGCCAGCAGTTCCGGACAGGGGGTTTTATTAGGCACCGGGGAGCTGTTTTTT.

This rearrangement joins TRBV11-2 to TRBJ2-1, with 16 bases that match TRBD2. This CDR3 is 16 amino acids long. The V and J ends lost 3 bases and 10 bases, in that order; junction bases with no gene match: 6. Germline V gene lookup returns CDR1 SGHAT and CDR2 FQNNGV. CDR3 residues: CASSFGTSGRAREQFF. The DNA of the CDR3 is TGTGCCAGCAGCTTTGGGACTAGCGGGAGGGCAAGGGAGCAGTTCTTC.

This clonotype was detected ten times or more. The gene calls are TRBV20-1 and TRBJ1-5, with D possibly matching TRBD1 (6 bases). The CDR3 covers 14 residues. The V end was cut by 3 bases, the J end by 1 base, with 10 bases between. The V gene's germline CDR1 is DFQATT and CDR2 SNEGSKA (reference sequence). The CDR3 protein is CSARPTGSNQPQHF. CDR3 nucleotide sequence: TGCAGTGCTAGGCCAACAGGGAGCAATCAGCCCCAGCATTTT.